One sample yielded the 26 T cell receptor beta chains listed below, sequenced in a study of blood T cell repertoires in COVID-19 (TCRdb year 2020). To prepare the library, the immunoSEQ multiplex PCR assay was applied. This is the immuneACCESS table as TCRdb keeps it, with only in-frame sequences that have V and J called. A part of the clones is gone; compared with another copy, unresolved V genes explain less than half, and the rest is unexplained. This sample is represented by tens of thousands of clones; roughly 85% of them were singletons. Roughly 20% of the sample is held by the ten biggest clonotypes. The sequenced sample consisted of peripheral blood. These receptors were obtained from a woman over 75 with acute or convalescent COVID-19.

This chain uses TRBV4-1 with TRBJ1-5; D not certain. CDR3 length equals 19 residues. Germline V gene sequence: CDR1 MGHRA, CDR2 YSYEKL. V lost 6 bases to trimming and J lost 0 bases, with 24 bases between them. The CDR3 loop reads CASSPILLNEINSNQPQHF. As DNA, the CDR3 is TGCGCCAGCAGTCCTATCCTATTAAATGAGATAAATAGCAATCAGCCCCAGCATTTT.

This chain links TRBV30 with TRBJ2-7, with 8 positions matching TRBD2. The CDR3 extends over 12 amino acids. The V and J ends lost 5 bases and 0 bases, in that order; junction bases with no gene match: 0. Germline V gene sequence: CDR1 GTSNPN, CDR2 SVGIG (reference sequence). The DNA for the CDR3 is TGTGCCTGGGGGACTAGCTCCTACGAGCAGTACTTC. Translated, it gives CAWGTSSYEQYF.

The chain combines TRBV11-1 with TRBJ1-1, with D perhaps TRBD1 (6 bases). The ends were cut back, 8 bases at V and 7 bases at J, with 17 bases in the middle. Germline CDR1 and CDR2: SGHAT and FQDESV (reference sequence). The CDR3 covers 13 residues. This CDR3 reads CASGYRDPGEAFF. CDR3 sequence (DNA): TGTGCCAGCGGCTACAGGGACCCGGGTGAAGCTTTCTTT.

V gene TRBV5-1 combines with J gene TRBJ1-2, with TRBD1 matching over 9 bases. The trim removed 3 bases at V and 3 bases at J, leaving 3 bases unmatched. The CDR3 has 14 residues. The germline V gene has CDR1 SGHRS and CDR2 YFSETQ. CDR3 sequence: CASSWGDRDYGYTF. In DNA, the CDR3 is TGCGCCAGCAGCTGGGGGGACAGGGACTATGGCTACACCTTC.

The V gene is TRBV12-5, the J gene TRBJ1-5; D call uncertain. Germline V gene data show CDR1 as LGHNT and CDR2 as FRNRAP. The CDR3 sequence is 14 residues long. Trimming took off 7 bases at V and 0 bases at J, with 10 bases between the two ends. CDR3 residues: CASVLGFSNQPQHF. The CDR3 DNA reads as TGTGCTAGTGTTCTAGGATTTAGCAATCAGCCCCAGCATTTT.

The chain uses TRBV11-2 and TRBJ2-3; TRBD1 agrees at 8 bases. Losses at the gene ends were 1 base for V and 0 bases for J; bases not matched to a gene: 6. This CDR3 spans 17 amino acids. The germline V gene has CDR1 SGHAT and CDR2 FQNNGV. The CDR3 nucleotides read TGTGCCAGCAGCTTAGTGGGGACAGGCCTAAGCACAGATACGCAGTATTTT. Its translation: CASSLVGTGLSTDTQYF.

This chain links TRBV7-2 with TRBJ1-6; TRBD1 agrees at 7 bases. Losses at the gene ends were 2 bases for V and 7 bases for J; bases not matched to a gene: 11. Germline CDR1 SGHTA, CDR2 FQGNSA. The CDR3 totals 17 residues. The CDR3 sequence is CASSLIAGGAINSPLHF. Written as DNA, the CDR3 is TGTGCCAGCAGCTTAATTGCAGGGGGAGCTATCAATTCACCCCTCCACTTT.

The rearrangement joins TRBV4-1 to TRBJ1-4; D gene unclear. The V and J ends lost 2 bases and 8 bases respectively, with 15 bases between them. Germline CDR1 and CDR2: MGHRA and YSYEKL. The length of the CDR3 is 15 residues. The CDR3 here is CASSQSPLNVEKLFF. In DNA form, the CDR3 reads TGCGCCAGCAGCCAAAGCCCCCTTAACGTCGAAAAACTGTTTTTT.

V gene TRBV18 combines with J gene TRBJ2-5; D remains unclear. The CDR3 extends over 14 amino acids. Trimming cost V 0 bases and J 5 bases, with 10 bases left between them. Germline values: CDR1 KGHSH, CDR2 LQKENI. Written as DNA, the CDR3 is TGTGCCAGCTCACCACCGGCGACATTGGAGACCCAGTACTTC. Amino acid sequence: CASSPPATLETQYF.

V gene TRBV9 combines with J gene TRBJ2-7, with 7 bases identical to TRBD1. CDR1 is SGDLS, CDR2 YYNGEE, per germline. This CDR3 region has 15 residues. V lost 4 bases to trimming and J lost 0 bases; unmatched junction nucleotides: 7. The CDR3 reads CASSFGQDHSYEQYF. DNA for the CDR3: TGTGCCAGCAGCTTCGGACAGGACCACTCCTACGAGCAGTACTTC.

The table lists this clone with a few counts. This chain links TRBV5-1 with TRBJ2-3; TRBD1 might be the D (5 bases). Germline V gives CDR1 SGHRS, CDR2 YFSETQ. The CDR3 is 14 amino acids. Deletions cut 0 bases from V and 4 bases from J, with 9 bases between. CDR3: CASSLGTGSDTQYF. The CDR3, as DNA: TGCGCCAGCAGCTTGGGCACAGGCTCAGATACGCAGTATTTT. The full variable domain, with the rest looked up from reference TRBV5-1 and TRBJ2-3, is KAGVTQTPRYLIKTRGQQVTLSCSPISGHRSVSWYQQTPGQGLQFLFEYFSETQRNKGNFPGRFSGRQFSNSRSEMNVSTLELGDSALYLCASSLGTGSDTQYFGPGTRLTVL.

V gene TRBV18 combines with J gene TRBJ2-2, with a weak D call TRBD1 (6 bases). V was pared by 3 bases and J by 1 base, with 12 bases between. The CDR3 runs to 16 residues. Germline values: CDR1 KGHSH, CDR2 LQKENI. The DNA for the CDR3 is TGTGCCAGCTCACCGTTGAGCAGGGGGAACACCGGGGAGCTGTTTTTT. Translating it yields CASSPLSRGNTGELFF.

This chain joins TRBV7-9 and TRBJ2-7; TRBD1 matches 8 bases. Trimming removed 4 bases from V and 6 bases from J; junction bases left unmatched: 8. This CDR3 contains 14 residues. Germline-derived CDR1 and CDR2 are SEHNR and FQNEAQ (reference sequence). The CDR3 here is CASSSGGSGGEQYF. The CDR3 coding sequence is TGTGCCAGCAGCTCAGGGGGCTCTGGGGGCGAGCAGTACTTC.

The chain carries TRBV30 and TRBJ1-6; 7 nucleotides match TRBD1. J gave up 10 bases and V 2 bases, and 14 bases lay outside the gene matches. Germline V gene data show CDR1 as GTSNPN and CDR2 as SVGIG (reference sequence). The CDR3 loop spans 16 amino acids. The CDR3 DNA sequence: TGTGCCTGGAGTACGCGGGTTCAGGGGGGTAACTCACCCCTCCACTTT. Protein sequence: CAWSTRVQGGNSPLHF.

This clone was counted only a few times. The chain carries TRBV7-2 and TRBJ1-2; 10 bases agree with TRBD1. The V segment lost 2 bases and the J segment 4 bases; nucleotides outside the gene matches: 4. The germline V gene has CDR1 SGHTA and CDR2 FQGNSA. The CDR3 consists of 15 residues. The CDR3 DNA reads as TGTGCCAGCAGCTTACCGGGACAGGGGTCCTATGGCTACACCTTC. Its translation is CASSLPGQGSYGYTF.

This clone was observed a few times. The chain couples TRBV3-1 (or the pseudogene TRBV3-2) to TRBJ1-1, with D perhaps TRBD1 (5 bases). CDR3 size: 13 residues. Germline V lookup: CDR1 LGHDT, CDR2 YNNKEL (reference sequence). With 4 bases removed from V and 3 bases from J, the gap between germline ends came to 9 bases. The CDR3 is CASSPGGDTEAFF. The CDR3, as DNA: TGTGCCAGCAGCCCGGGGGGTGACACTGAAGCTTTCTTT.

This clone was detected only once. This sequence joins TRBV5-1 and TRBJ1-2; weak D call: TRBD1 (6 bases). Trimming stripped 7 bases from V and 6 bases from J, with 19 bases between. There are 14 residues in the CDR3. In germline, CDR1 is SGHRS, CDR2 YFSETQ. Written as DNA, the CDR3 is TGCGCCAGCGGTGAAGGACAGCCCGGCGATGGCTACACCTTC. Translated, it gives CASGEGQPGDGYTF.

The sample holds one count of this clone. The chain couples TRBV7-6 to TRBJ2-6; TRBD1 matches 8 bases. The CDR3 contains 18 residues. V lost 1 base, J lost 1 base, and 6 bases stayed unmatched. The germline CDR1 and CDR2 sequences are SGHVS and FNYEAQ. CDR3 bases: TGTGCCAGCAGCTTAGGGGGACAGGCCACATCTGGGGCCAACGTCCTGACTTTC. Translating gives CASSLGGQATSGANVLTF. The full variable domain, in which reference TRBV7-6 and TRBJ2-6 provide the parts outside the CDR3, is GAGVSQSPRYKVTKRGQDVALRCDPISGHVSLYWYRQALGQGPEFLTYFNYEAQQDKSGLPNDRFSAERPEGSISTLTIQRTEQRDSAMYRCASSLGGQATSGANVLTFGAGSRLTVL.

The J gene is TRBJ1-6, the V gene TRBV27; 7 bases agree with TRBD1. Germline CDR1 MNHEY, CDR2 SMNVEV (reference sequence). This CDR3 is built from 15 residues. The V gene end was trimmed by 3 bases and the J gene end by 7 bases; junction bases not matched to a gene: 6. The CDR3 region is CASSLLGQSNSPLHF. CDR3 in DNA: TGTGCCAGCAGTTTGCTGGGACAGTCAAATTCACCCCTCCACTTT.

DNA of the CDR3: TGTGCCAGCCTTAGGACAGGGGTGAATGAAAAACTGTTTTTT. Amino acids: CASLRTGVNEKLFF. The chain carries TRBV6-5 and TRBJ1-4; the match to TRBD1 covers 9 bases. The V and J ends lost 8 bases and 5 bases, in that order; junction bases with no gene match: 6. This CDR3 region has 14 residues. Per germline, CDR1 MNHEY and CDR2 SVGAGI.

This clone was counted once. The CDR3 nucleotides read TGTGCCAGCACCTTCGCGGGGGAGAGTGAGGAGCAGTACTTC. Translation: CASTFAGESEEQYF. The V gene is TRBV5-6, the J gene TRBJ2-7; 7 nucleotides align to TRBD2. The germline CDR1 and CDR2 sequences are SGHDT and YYEEEE. The CDR3 is made up of 14 amino acids. V was clipped by 6 bases and J by 7 bases; unmatched bases: 13.

This chain connects TRBV3-1 (or the pseudogene TRBV3-2) to TRBJ2-1, with D uncertain. Germline lookup yields CDR1 LGHDT and CDR2 YNNKEL (reference sequence). Trimming shortened V by 1 base and J by 0 bases, and 4 bases separated the two germline ends. This CDR3 spans 14 amino acids. The CDR3 here is CASSQGLSYNEQFF. CDR3 bases: TGTGCCAGCAGCCAAGGACTCTCCTACAATGAGCAGTTCTTC.

The chain couples TRBV5-4 to TRBJ2-2; 8 nucleotides line up with TRBD2. Germline CDR1 SGHNT, CDR2 YYREEE (reference sequence). The CDR3 loop spans 16 amino acids. The V segment lost 5 bases and the J segment 3 bases; nucleotides outside the gene matches: 9. DNA of the CDR3: TGTGCCAGCAGTCCGGCGCGGGGGGCGGACACCGGGGAGCTGTTTTTT. Amino acids: CASSPARGADTGELFF.

CDR3 in amino acids: CASSLRTGRETQYF. The CDR3 DNA is TGTGCCAGCAGCCTCCGGACAGGAAGGGAGACCCAGTACTTC. The V call is TRBV5-4, the J call TRBJ2-5; TRBD1 agrees at 7 bases. V shed 4 bases, J shed 5 bases, and the junction held 8 bases outside the gene matches. Germline V gives CDR1 SGHNT, CDR2 YYREEE (reference sequence). This CDR3 is 14 amino acids long.

The chain couples TRBV5-4 to TRBJ2-1; TRBD1 aligns across 7 bases. The germline gives CDR1 SGHNT, CDR2 YYREEE (reference sequence). The CDR3 covers 15 residues. Losses at the gene ends were 5 bases for V and 9 bases for J; bases not matched to a gene: 14. For the CDR3, the DNA is TGTGCCAGCAGGAGGGACAGCCAGGCTGGGGTTGAGCAGTTCTTC. Its protein product is CASRRDSQAGVEQFF.

J is TRBJ1-1 and V is TRBV12-3 or TRBV12-4; tentative D call: TRBD1 (5 bases). The CDR3 extends over 13 amino acids. The ends were cut back, 3 bases at V and 5 bases at J, with 10 bases in the middle. Here the CDR3 DNA reads TGTGCCAGCAGTTTTAACAGGCTAACTGAAGCTTTCTTT. This gives the protein CASSFNRLTEAFF.